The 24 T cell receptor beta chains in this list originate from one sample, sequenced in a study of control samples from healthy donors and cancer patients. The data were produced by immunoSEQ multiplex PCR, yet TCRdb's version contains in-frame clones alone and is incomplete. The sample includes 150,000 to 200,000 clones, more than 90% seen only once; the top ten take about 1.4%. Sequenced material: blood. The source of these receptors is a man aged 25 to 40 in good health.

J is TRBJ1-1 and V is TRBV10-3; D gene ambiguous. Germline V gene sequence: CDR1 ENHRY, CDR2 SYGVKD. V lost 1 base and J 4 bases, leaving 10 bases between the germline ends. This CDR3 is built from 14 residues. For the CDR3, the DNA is TGTGCCATCAGTGAGTTGCAGGAAGGCACTGAAGCTTTCTTT. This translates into CAISELQEGTEAFF.

CDR3 coding DNA: TGTGCCAGCAGTCTAGCGGGGGGCCGCGATACGCAGTATTTT. Its protein is CASSLAGGRDTQYF. The J gene is TRBJ2-3, the V gene TRBV6-2 or TRBV6-3; TRBD2 agrees at 11 bases. Per the germline V gene, CDR1 is MNHEY and CDR2 is SVGEGT. The length of the CDR3 is 14 residues. Trimming at V came to 5 bases and at J to 6 bases, leaving 4 bases not matched to a gene.

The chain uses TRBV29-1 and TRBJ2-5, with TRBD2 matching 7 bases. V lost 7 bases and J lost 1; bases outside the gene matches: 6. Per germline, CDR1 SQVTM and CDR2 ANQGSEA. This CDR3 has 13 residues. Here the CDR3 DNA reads TGCAGCGGCCGCTGGGGGGGCCAAGAGACCCAGTACTTC. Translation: CSGRWGGQETQYF.

The CDR3 DNA sequence: TGTGCCAGCAGCGGCCGGTCCGGGGAGCTGTTTTTT. Translating it yields CASSGRSGELFF. The gene calls are TRBV7-9 and TRBJ2-2; D not resolved. This CDR3 contains 12 residues. The ends were cut back, 5 bases at V and 6 bases at J, with 7 bases in the middle. CDR1 and CDR2 (germline): SEHNR, FQNEAQ (reference sequence).

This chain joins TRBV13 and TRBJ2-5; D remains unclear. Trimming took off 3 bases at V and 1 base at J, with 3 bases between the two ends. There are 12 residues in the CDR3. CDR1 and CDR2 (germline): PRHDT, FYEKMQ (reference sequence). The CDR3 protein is CASSFTQETQYF. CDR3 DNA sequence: TGTGCCAGCAGCTTTACCCAAGAGACCCAGTACTTC.

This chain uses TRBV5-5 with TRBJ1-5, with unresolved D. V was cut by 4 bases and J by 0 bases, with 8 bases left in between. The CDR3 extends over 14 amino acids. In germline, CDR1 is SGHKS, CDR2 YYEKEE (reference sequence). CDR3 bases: TGTGCCAGCAGCAGCTACAGTAGCAATCAGCCCCAGCATTTT. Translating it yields CASSSYSSNQPQHF. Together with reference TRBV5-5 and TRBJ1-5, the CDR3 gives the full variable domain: DAGVTQSPTHLIKTRGQQVTLRCSPISGHKSVSWYQQVLGQGPQFIFQYYEKEERGRGNFPDRFSARQFPNYSSELNVNALLLGDSALYLCASSSYSSNQPQHFGDGTRLSIL.

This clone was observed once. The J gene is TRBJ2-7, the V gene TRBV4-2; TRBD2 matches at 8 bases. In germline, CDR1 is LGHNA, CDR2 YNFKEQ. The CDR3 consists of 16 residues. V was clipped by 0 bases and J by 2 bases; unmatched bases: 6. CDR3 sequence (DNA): TGTGCCAGCAGCCAAGAGGAGACGGGGGGGGCCTACGAGCAGTACTTC. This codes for CASSQEETGGAYEQYF.

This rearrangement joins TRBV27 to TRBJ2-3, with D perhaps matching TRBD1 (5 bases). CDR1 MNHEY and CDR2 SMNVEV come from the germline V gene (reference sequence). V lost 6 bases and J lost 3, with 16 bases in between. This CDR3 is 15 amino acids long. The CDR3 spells CASRKIRGRTDTQYF. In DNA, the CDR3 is TGTGCCAGCAGGAAAATTAGGGGCCGAACAGATACGCAGTATTTT.

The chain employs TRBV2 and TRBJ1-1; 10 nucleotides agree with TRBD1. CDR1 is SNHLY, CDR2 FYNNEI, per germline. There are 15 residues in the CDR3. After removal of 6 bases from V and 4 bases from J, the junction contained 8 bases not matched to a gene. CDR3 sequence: CASRQDRGRITEAFF. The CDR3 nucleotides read TGTGCCAGCAGGCAAGACAGGGGGCGAATCACTGAAGCTTTCTTT.

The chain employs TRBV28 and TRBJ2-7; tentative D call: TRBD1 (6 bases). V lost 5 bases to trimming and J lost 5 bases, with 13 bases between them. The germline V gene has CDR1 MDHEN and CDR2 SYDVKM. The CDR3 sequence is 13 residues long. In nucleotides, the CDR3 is TGTGCCAGCAGTCCGAGACAGGATAACGAGCAGTACTTC. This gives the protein CASSPRQDNEQYF.

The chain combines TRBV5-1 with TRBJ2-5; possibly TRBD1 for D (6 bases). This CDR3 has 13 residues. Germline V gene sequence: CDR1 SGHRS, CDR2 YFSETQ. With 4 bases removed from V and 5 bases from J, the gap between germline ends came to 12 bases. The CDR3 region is CASSTPQGETQYF. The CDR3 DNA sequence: TGCGCCAGCAGCACCCCCCAGGGGGAGACCCAGTACTTC.

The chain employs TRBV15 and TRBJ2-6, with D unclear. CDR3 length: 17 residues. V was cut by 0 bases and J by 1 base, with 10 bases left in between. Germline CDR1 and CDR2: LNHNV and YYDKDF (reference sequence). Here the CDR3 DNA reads TGTGCCACCAGCAGAGATGCAGGTCCTTCTGGGGCCAACGTCCTGACTTTC. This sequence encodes CATSRDAGPSGANVLTF.

This CDR3 reads CASSFRDRVFF. In DNA form, the CDR3 reads TGTGCCAGCAGTTTCCGGGACAGGGTGTTTTTT. V and J are TRBV6-2 or TRBV6-3 and TRBJ1-4, with TRBD1 matching 9 bases. Germline-derived CDR1 and CDR2 are MNHEY and SVGEGT. The CDR3 spans 11 residues. Trimming took 4 bases from V and 15 from J; bases not matched to a gene: 3.

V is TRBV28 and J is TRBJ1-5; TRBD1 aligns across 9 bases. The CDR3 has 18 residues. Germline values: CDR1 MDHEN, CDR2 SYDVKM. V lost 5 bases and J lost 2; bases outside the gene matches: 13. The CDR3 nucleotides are TGTGCCAGCAGTCCGCCCCTACAGGGGGCGCTCGGCAATCAGCCCCAGCATTTT. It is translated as CASSPPLQGALGNQPQHF. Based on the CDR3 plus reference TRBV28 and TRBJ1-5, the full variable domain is DVKVTQSSRYLVKRTGEKVFLECVQDMDHENMFWYRQDPGLGLRLIYFSYDVKMKEKGDIPEGYSVSREKKERFSLILESASTNQTSMYLCASSPPLQGALGNQPQHFGDGTRLSIL.

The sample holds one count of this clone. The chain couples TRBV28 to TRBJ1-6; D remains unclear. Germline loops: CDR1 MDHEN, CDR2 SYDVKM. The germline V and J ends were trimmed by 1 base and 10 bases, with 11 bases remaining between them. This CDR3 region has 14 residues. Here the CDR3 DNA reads TGTGCCAGCAGTTTATCCGCAACCAGATCACCCCTCCACTTT. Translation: CASSLSATRSPLHF.

Here the CDR3 DNA reads TGTGCCAGCATGGGGATTAACACTGAAGCTTTCTTT. Translated, it gives CASMGINTEAFF. The V and J genes are TRBV2 and TRBJ1-1; D unresolved. The CDR3 runs 12 residues. With 7 bases removed from V and 2 bases from J, the gap between germline ends came to 8 bases. Germline assignment: CDR1 SNHLY and CDR2 FYNNEI.

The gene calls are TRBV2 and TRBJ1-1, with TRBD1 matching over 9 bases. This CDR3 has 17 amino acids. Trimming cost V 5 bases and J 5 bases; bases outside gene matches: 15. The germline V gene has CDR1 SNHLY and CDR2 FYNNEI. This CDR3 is CASSTQPSRQGETEAFF. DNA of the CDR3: TGTGCCAGCAGTACCCAACCGTCCAGACAGGGGGAAACTGAAGCTTTCTTT.

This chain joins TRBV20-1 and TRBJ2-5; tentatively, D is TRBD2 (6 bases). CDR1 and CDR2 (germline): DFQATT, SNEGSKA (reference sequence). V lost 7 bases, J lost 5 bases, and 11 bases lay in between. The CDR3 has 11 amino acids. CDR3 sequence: CSGRGLETQYF. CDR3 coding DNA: TGCAGTGGGAGGGGTTTGGAGACCCAGTACTTC.

As DNA, the CDR3 is TGTGCCAGTAGTACGACAGGGGGCCTTAACGAGCAGTACTTC. Residues: CASSTTGGLNEQYF. The chain recombines TRBV19 with TRBJ2-7; 10 bases agree with TRBD1. The CDR3 consists of 14 residues. Germline V gene data show CDR1 as LNHDA and CDR2 as SQIVND (reference sequence). Germline trimming cut 4 bases from V and 5 bases from J; bases unmatched to any gene: 5.

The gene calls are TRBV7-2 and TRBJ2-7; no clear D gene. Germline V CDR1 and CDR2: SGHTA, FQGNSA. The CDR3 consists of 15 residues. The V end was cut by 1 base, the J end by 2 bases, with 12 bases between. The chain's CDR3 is CASSLGPLGPYEQYF. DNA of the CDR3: TGTGCCAGCAGCTTAGGTCCCCTGGGCCCCTACGAGCAGTACTTC.

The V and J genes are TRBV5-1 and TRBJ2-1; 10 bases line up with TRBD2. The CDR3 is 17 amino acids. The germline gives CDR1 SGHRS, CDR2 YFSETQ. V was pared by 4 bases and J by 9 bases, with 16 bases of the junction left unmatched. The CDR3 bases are TGCGCCAGCAGCGGAGGGACTAGCGAGAACAGGGTGGGTGAGCAGTTCTTC. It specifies CASSGGTSENRVGEQFF.

CDR3 nucleotides: TGTGCCAGCAGCCCAAAAAGCGGGAGGTCCCTTTTGTACGAGCAGTACTTC. This gives the protein CASSPKSGRSLLYEQYF. The V call is TRBV3-1 (or the pseudogene TRBV3-2), the J call TRBJ2-7; 9 nucleotides line up with TRBD2. Germline V gene data show CDR1 as LGHDT and CDR2 as YNNKEL (reference sequence). J lost 4 bases, V lost 4 bases, and 14 bases had no gene match. The CDR3 length is 17 residues.

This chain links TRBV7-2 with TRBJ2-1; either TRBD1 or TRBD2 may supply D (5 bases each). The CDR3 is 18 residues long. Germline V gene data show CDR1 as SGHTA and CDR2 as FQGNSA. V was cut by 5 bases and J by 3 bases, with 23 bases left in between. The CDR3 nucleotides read TGTGCCAGCAGCAGGGACCCTCCCCCTTGGGGAAACTACAATGAGCAGTTCTTC. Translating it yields CASSRDPPPWGNYNEQFF.

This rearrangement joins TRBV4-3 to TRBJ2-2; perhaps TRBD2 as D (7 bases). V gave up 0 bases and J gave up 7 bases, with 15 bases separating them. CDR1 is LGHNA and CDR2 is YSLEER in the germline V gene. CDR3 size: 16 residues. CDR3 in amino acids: CASSQDYGEGGGELFF. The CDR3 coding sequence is TGCGCCAGCAGCCAAGATTACGGGGAGGGGGGCGGGGAGCTGTTTTTT.